A selection of T cell receptor beta chains follows, all from one sample in a study of blood T cells in healthy people across ages. TCRdb used MiXCR to reprocess the 5' RACE reads, holding one entry per CDR3 protein. This table holds more than 800,000 distinct CDR3 sequences, around 45% found once. Sequenced input: blood. Source of these receptors: a woman aged 60 to 75 in good health. The CDR3 runs from the conserved cysteine through the conserved F or W. A D gene is named only where the DNA matches it firmly. Expanded clones are given a class, and other clones once, few, many or no size at all.

J	D	V	size	CDR3	DNA
TRBJ2-5	NA	TRBV5-1	NA	CASSLAPDQETQYF	TGCGCCAGCAGCTTGGCCCCGGACCAAGAGACCCAGTACTTC
TRBJ2-4	NA	TRBV20-1	NA	CSARDGARAKNIQYF	TGCAGTGCTAGAGATGGGGCGCGGGCCAAAAACATTCAGTACTTC
TRBJ2-1	TRBD2	TRBV6-2/TRBV6-3	few	CASNNAGTSGIKEQFF	TGTGCCAGCAACAACGCCGGGACTAGCGGGATAAAAGAGCAGTTCTTC
TRBJ2-7	TRBD1	TRBV28	NA	CASSEEDRVSSYEQYF	TGTGCCAGCAGTGAGGAGGACAGGGTAAGCTCCTACGAGCAGTACTTC
TRBJ2-3	TRBD2	TRBV29-1	NA	CSAAGTSGGNTQYF	TGCAGCGCCGCCGGGACTAGCGGGGGAAATACGCAGTATTTT
TRBJ2-1	NA	TRBV25-1	NA	CASTPAGVGYNEQFF	TGTGCCAGCACTCCGGCCGGGGTTGGCTACAATGAGCAGTTCTTC
TRBJ2-1	TRBD2	TRBV9	NA	CASSVDLSGSSYNEQFF	TGTGCCAGCAGCGTAGATCTTAGCGGGAGCTCCTACAATGAGCAGTTCTTC
TRBJ2-7	TRBD2	TRBV2	NA	CASSPLRAGGPSYEQYF	TGTGCCAGCAGCCCCCTCCGGGCGGGAGGGCCCTCCTACGAGCAGTACTTC
TRBJ2-7	NA	TRBV20-1	NA	CSAEGPSSYNEQYF	TGCAGTGCCGAGGGGCCGAGCTCCTACAATGAGCAGTACTTC
TRBJ2-7	TRBD1	TRBV27	few	CASSASGQQRSYEQYF	TGTGCCAGCAGCGCCTCGGGACAGCAGAGGTCCTACGAGCAGTACTTC
TRBJ1-4	TRBD1	TRBV7-4	few	CASSSLTGAYGATNEKLFF	TGTGCCAGCAGCTCCCTTACAGGGGCCTACGGAGCAACTAATGAAAAACTGTTTTTT
TRBJ2-7	TRBD2	TRBV7-9	NA	CASSFPTSGRGNSEQYF	TGTGCCAGCAGCTTCCCGACTAGCGGGCGAGGGAATAGCGAGCAGTACTTC
TRBJ2-5	TRBD1	TRBV3-1	once	CASSARQGVRETQYF	TGTGCCAGCAGCGCACGACAGGGGGTAAGGGAGACCCAGTACTTC
TRBJ2-7	NA	TRBV5-1	few	CASSHGDSYEQYF	TGCGCCAGCAGCCACGGGGACTCCTACGAGCAGTACTTC
TRBJ2-7	NA	TRBV6-1	NA	CASWGVEGWTYEQYF	TGTGCCAGCTGGGGGGTGGAGGGTTGGACCTACGAGCAGTACTTC
TRBJ1-4	NA	TRBV27	NA	CASTETGPAENEKLFF	TGTGCCAGCACTGAAACTGGGCCAGCGGAAAATGAGAAACTGTTTTTT
TRBJ2-2	NA	TRBV2	NA	CASLTPTGELFF	TGTGCCAGTCTGACCCCTACCGGGGAGCTGTTTTTT
TRBJ1-2	NA	TRBV5-1	NA	CASSLEGRVDRGYTF	TGCGCCAGCAGCTTGGAAGGCAGGGTCGATCGTGGCTACACCTTC
TRBJ1-4	TRBD1	TRBV6-6	NA	CASSYPPTGNAEKLFF	TGTGCCAGCAGTTACCCACCGACAGGGAATGCTGAAAAACTGTTTTTT
TRBJ2-5	TRBD2	TRBV2	NA	CASSKPGGGEQYF	TGTGCCAGCAGCAAACCGGGGGGAGGAGAGCAGTACTTC
TRBJ2-7	NA	TRBV25-1	few	CASTLQGFGEQYF	TGTGCCAGCACCCTACAGGGTTTCGGCGAGCAGTACTTC
TRBJ1-2	NA	TRBV20-1	NA	CSATKVTGDQGYTF	TGCAGTGCTACAAAGGTTACGGGGGACCAAGGCTACACCTTC
TRBJ2-1	NA	TRBV10-3	NA	CAITGRGVNEQFF	TGTGCCATCACTGGACGAGGAGTTAATGAGCAGTTCTTC
TRBJ2-3	NA	TRBV4-1	few	CASSQGTGPISTDTQYF	TGCGCCAGCAGCCAGGGGACTGGACCAATAAGCACAGATACGCAGTATTTT
TRBJ2-1	NA	TRBV28	NA	CASMGGMRGEQFF	TGTGCCAGCATGGGGGGAATGCGGGGTGAGCAGTTCTTC
TRBJ2-5	TRBD1	TRBV20-1	NA	CSAPKGQAFYNEQYF	TGCAGTGCTCCGAAGGGACAGGCTTTCTACAATGAGCAGTACTTC
TRBJ2-7	NA	TRBV19	few	CASSIAGIPYEQYF	TGTGCCAGTAGTATAGCAGGGATTCCCTACGAGCAGTACTTC
TRBJ1-1	NA	TRBV6-1	NA	CAIGTDTEAFF	TGTGCCATTGGGACGGACACTGAAGCTTTCTTT
TRBJ1-5	NA	TRBV21-1	NA	CASTAEGGANQPQHF	TGTGCCAGCACCGCTGAGGGGGGGGCCAATCAGCCCCAGCATTTT
TRBJ2-7	NA	TRBV7-6	once	CASSLGVVAYEQYF	TGTGCCAGCAGCTTAGGGGTGGTAGCCTACGAGCAGTACTTC
TRBJ2-7	TRBD2	TRBV2	NA	CASRGQGTSGSYEQYF	TGTGCCAGCAGGGGTCAGGGGACTAGCGGCTCCTACGAGCAGTACTTC
TRBJ2-7	NA	TRBV11-2	NA	CASSRTGASHEQYF	TGTGCCAGCAGCCGGACTGGAGCGAGCCACGAGCAGTACTTC
TRBJ2-1	TRBD2	TRBV24-1	NA	CATSDASGSSSYNEQFF	TGTGCCACCAGTGACGCTAGCGGGAGCAGCTCCTACAATGAGCAGTTCTTC
TRBJ1-1	TRBD1	TRBV6-5	NA	CASSYLGQGVTEAFF	TGTGCCAGCAGTTACCTCGGACAGGGGGTCACTGAAGCTTTCTTT
TRBJ2-5	NA	TRBV9	NA	CASSSVYNEQYF	TGTGCCAGCAGCTCCGTATACAATGAGCAGTACTTC
TRBJ1-1	TRBD1	TRBV15	few	CATEDRDGNTEAFF	TGTGCCACCGAAGACAGGGATGGGAACACTGAAGCTTTCTTT
TRBJ2-7	NA	TRBV7-9	NA	CASSSRDKNAYEQYF	TGTGCCAGCAGCTCCCGGGACAAGAATGCGTACGAGCAGTACTTC
TRBJ2-1	NA	TRBV20-1	few	CSASIRAGGDYNEQFF	TGCAGTGCTAGTATAAGGGCCGGCGGGGACTACAATGAGCAGTTCTTC
TRBJ2-5	NA	TRBV20-1	NA	CSARREGWAETQYF	TGCAGTGCTCGGCGAGAGGGTTGGGCAGAGACCCAGTACTTC
TRBJ2-1	NA	TRBV20-1	few	CSARGGAAPGNEQFF	TGCAGTGCTAGAGGGGGAGCCGCCCCGGGTAATGAGCAGTTCTTC
TRBJ2-5	NA	TRBV12-3/TRBV12-4	NA	CASSVLRWETQYF	TGTGCCAGCAGCGTTCTTAGGTGGGAGACCCAGTACTTC
TRBJ2-5	NA	TRBV18	once	CASSPDGLRETQYF	TGTGCCAGCTCTCCCGATGGGCTGCGAGAGACCCAGTACTTC
TRBJ2-1	TRBD2	TRBV4-2	few	CASSQGSSGRVNEQFF	TGTGCCAGCAGCCAAGGAAGTAGCGGGAGGGTGAATGAGCAGTTCTTC
TRBJ2-5	TRBD2	TRBV6-5	few	CASAMGLAGAETQYF	TGTGCCAGCGCTATGGGACTAGCGGGAGCGGAGACCCAGTACTTC
TRBJ2-4	NA	TRBV20-1	few	CSASVRAGQAKNIQYF	TGCAGTGCTAGTGTCCGGGCGGGACAAGCCAAAAACATTCAGTACTTC
TRBJ2-7	TRBD1	TRBV6-5	NA	CASSFGQGASYEQYF	TGTGCCAGCAGTTTCGGACAGGGGGCCTCCTACGAGCAGTACTTC
TRBJ1-6	NA	TRBV6-2/TRBV6-3	few	CASSPGAAKNSPLHF	TGTGCCAGCAGCCCAGGGGCAGCGAAGAATTCACCCCTCCACTTT
TRBJ2-3	TRBD2	TRBV29-1	few	CSAILAGGLTDTQYF	TGCAGTGCTATTCTAGCGGGAGGACTCACAGATACGCAGTATTTT
TRBJ2-7	TRBD2	TRBV4-2	NA	CASSQERREPYEQYF	TGTGCCAGCAGCCAAGAACGGCGGGAGCCCTACGAGCAGTACTTC
TRBJ1-2	NA	TRBV20-1	NA	CSARDYPGFGYGYTF	TGCAGTGCTAGAGATTACCCAGGGTTTGGCTATGGCTACACCTTC
TRBJ2-7	NA	TRBV9	NA	CASSVATASYEQYF	TGTGCCAGCAGCGTAGCTACTGCCTCCTACGAGCAGTACTTC